The next 28 T cell receptor beta chains were all read from a single sample in a study of blood T cell repertoires in COVID-19 (dated by TCRdb to 2018 to 2020). The library was built by means of the immunoSEQ multiplex PCR assay. TCRdb re-hosts the immuneACCESS table, in-frame sequences only. Its copies lack some clones; in the studies checked, an unresolved V gene accounts for under half of them, and the cause for the rest is not known. The sample yields about 200,000 clones; 70% to 90% were counted once. Roughly a sixth of the sample is taken by the ten largest. Material: peripheral blood. These receptor sequences come from a man aged 50 or older with COVID-19, enrolled during active disease.

This clone occurred a few times. The gene calls are TRBV24-1 and TRBJ1-5; D perhaps matches TRBD1 (6 bases). Trimming took 10 bases from V and 5 from J, leaving 26 bases between them. This CDR3 comprises 17 residues. The germline CDR1 and CDR2 sequences are KGHDR and SFDVKD. The CDR3 sequence is CATSPGARDPTDQPQHF. DNA of the CDR3: TGTGCCACAAGCCCAGGGGCCAGGGACCCTACAGATCAGCCCCAGCATTTT.

V is TRBV11-2 and J is TRBJ2-5; 12 bases match TRBD1. J lost 5 bases, V lost 5 bases, and 6 bases had no gene match. This CDR3 is built from 15 residues. Germline V gene lookup returns CDR1 SGHAT and CDR2 FQNNGV. The CDR3 is CASSPGTGGAETQYF. The CDR3 DNA follows: TGTGCCAGCAGCCCGGGGACAGGGGGCGCGGAGACCCAGTACTTC.

The chain uses TRBV11-3 and TRBJ2-7, with 8 bases fitting TRBD1. The J segment lost 0 bases and the V segment lost 5 bases, leaving 9 bases of the junction unmatched. The CDR3 is made up of 16 amino acids. The germline gives CDR1 SGHNT, CDR2 YENEEA. The CDR3: CASSPSWDRSSYEQYF. In nucleotides, the CDR3 is TGTGCCAGCAGCCCGAGCTGGGACAGGAGCTCCTACGAGCAGTACTTC.

J is TRBJ2-7 and V is TRBV19; 7 nucleotides align to TRBD1. With V trimmed by 7 bases and J by 3 bases, 6 bases remained unmatched. The germline V gene encodes CDR1 LNHDA and CDR2 SQIVND (reference sequence). CDR3 length: 13 residues. The CDR3: CASTPTGSYEQYF. The DNA of the CDR3 is TGTGCCAGTACCCCGACAGGGAGCTACGAGCAGTACTTC.

J is TRBJ2-2 and V is TRBV7-9; 12 bases map to TRBD2. J gave up 6 bases and V 4 bases, and 9 bases lay outside the gene matches. The CDR3 is 17 residues long. CDR1 SEHNR and CDR2 FQNEAQ come from the germline V gene (reference sequence). Here the CDR3 reads CASSSPRLAGVAGELFF. In nucleotides, the CDR3 is TGTGCCAGCAGCTCGCCACGACTAGCGGGAGTTGCCGGGGAGCTGTTTTTT.

This chain links TRBV7-8 with TRBJ2-7; TRBD2 matches 7 bases. The CDR3 is 15 residues long. Losses at the gene ends were 1 base for V and 1 base for J; bases not matched to a gene: 4. Germline CDR1 SGHVS, CDR2 FQNEAQ. This CDR3 is CASSLERELSYEQYF. DNA for the CDR3: TGTGCCAGCAGCTTAGAGCGGGAACTGTCCTACGAGCAGTACTTC.

The chain combines TRBV21-1 with TRBJ2-5; the D call of TRBD1 is as the table states it, not checked on the DNA. TRBV21-1 is tagged as a pseudogene. This CDR3 has 14 residues. The CDR3 DNA follows: TGTGCCAGCAGCCCTAGGACAGGGAGGATGACCCAGTACTTC. This encodes CASSPRTGRMTQYF.

This chain uses TRBV19 with TRBJ2-1, with a weak D call TRBD2 (6 bases). Between the trimmed V and J ends, which lost 9 bases and 9 bases, there was a span of 24 bases. Germline values: CDR1 LNHDA, CDR2 SQIVND (reference sequence). The CDR3 has 15 residues. In DNA form, the CDR3 reads TGTGCCAGCAGGTACCGGACTTTGGGGAGGAGTGAGCAGTTCTTC. Encoded protein: CASRYRTLGRSEQFF.

This chain links TRBV24-1 with TRBJ2-2, with 7 bases matching TRBD1. This CDR3 has 16 amino acids. J lost 0 bases, V lost 4 bases, and 4 bases had no gene match. Germline V gene data show CDR1 as KGHDR and CDR2 as SFDVKD. In DNA, the CDR3 is TGTGCCACCAGTGACCCCGGACAGGCGAACACCGGGGAGCTGTTTTTT. Translating it yields CATSDPGQANTGELFF.

The rearrangement joins TRBV20-1 to TRBJ2-1, with D uncertain. CDR3 length: 10 amino acids. Germline values: CDR1 DFQATT, CDR2 SNEGSKA (reference sequence). V lost 6 bases and J lost 4, with 4 bases in between. CDR3 in amino acids: CSASYNEQFF. CDR3 nucleotides: TGCAGTGCCTCTTACAATGAGCAGTTCTTC.

This clone was recorded only once. The rearrangement joins TRBV5-8 to TRBJ1-2; D not resolved. Trimming removed 0 bases from V and 3 bases from J, with 12 bases in between. The CDR3 contains 15 residues. The germline V gene has CDR1 SGHTS and CDR2 YDEGEE. This CDR3 is CASSLGPDWDYGYTF. The CDR3 DNA reads TGTGCCAGCAGCTTGGGTCCGGACTGGGACTATGGCTACACCTTC.

CDR3 DNA: TGTGCCAGCAGTTTTTTAGCCCAGGGACAGGGTAGCGAAAAACTGTTTTTT. It specifies CASSFLAQGQGSEKLFF. This chain uses TRBV27 with TRBJ1-4, with 9 bases aligning to TRBD1. Germline CDR1 reads MNHEY; CDR2 reads SMNVEV (reference sequence). The CDR3 is 17 amino acids. The ends lost 3 bases at V and 8 bases at J; junction bases unmatched: 13.

The chain recombines TRBV5-1 with TRBJ2-5; TRBD1 is a possible D gene (6 bases). The CDR3 has 14 amino acids. Trimming shortened V by 0 bases and J by 4 bases, and 10 bases separated the two germline ends. Germline V CDR1 and CDR2: SGHRS, YFSETQ. The CDR3: CASSLVGGVETQYF. The CDR3 bases are TGCGCCAGCAGCTTGGTTGGGGGCGTAGAGACCCAGTACTTC.

This chain joins TRBV9 and TRBJ1-2; perhaps TRBD1 as D (6 bases). Germline values: CDR1 SGDLS, CDR2 YYNGEE. The CDR3 consists of 13 residues. V lost 3 bases to trimming and J lost 1 base, with 7 bases between them. The chain's CDR3 is CASSEGVNYGYTF. Here the CDR3 DNA reads TGTGCCAGCAGCGAGGGGGTTAACTATGGCTACACCTTC.

The rearrangement joins TRBV20-1 to TRBJ1-5; D is uncertain. CDR3 length: 13 amino acids. V was clipped by 3 bases and J by 7 bases, with 13 bases between them. Germline CDR1 and CDR2: DFQATT and SNEGSKA (reference sequence). The CDR3 spells CSASGFGEQPQHF. The CDR3 DNA follows: TGCAGTGCTAGTGGTTTCGGGGAACAGCCCCAGCATTTT.

The genes are TRBV6-5 and TRBJ1-6, with 8 bases lining up with TRBD1. V lost 6 bases to trimming and J lost 5 bases; unmatched junction nucleotides: 6. Germline V gene sequence: CDR1 MNHEY, CDR2 SVGAGI. This CDR3 contains 15 residues. The CDR3 DNA follows: TGTGCCAGCAGAGCGGACAGGGCTGATAATTCACCCCTCCACTTT. Encoded protein: CASRADRADNSPLHF.

The chain is built from TRBV7-6 and TRBJ1-3; TRBD1 agrees at 7 bases. Germline CDR1 and CDR2: SGHVS and FNYEAQ. The CDR3 is made up of 21 amino acids. Losses at the gene ends were 2 bases for V and 0 bases for J; bases not matched to a gene: 19. The CDR3 DNA follows: TGTGCCAGCAGCTTATTTGCGGGAGGGGGCAGTACTAAATCCTCTGGAAACACCATATATTTT. Residues: CASSLFAGGGSTKSSGNTIYF.

The chain joins TRBV14 to TRBJ2-1; no clear D. Germline CDR1 and CDR2: SGHDN and FVKESK. This CDR3 contains 12 residues. Trimming left V 4 bases short and J 6 bases short, with 7 bases between. CDR3 sequence reads: CASSPKINEQFF. The CDR3 coding sequence is TGTGCCAGCAGCCCTAAGATCAATGAGCAGTTCTTC.

This clone was picked up one time. The genes are TRBV5-1 and TRBJ2-3; D is perhaps TRBD1 (5 bases). CDR1 is SGHRS, CDR2 YFSETQ, per germline. CDR3 length equals 14 residues. The V and J ends lost 0 bases and 6 bases respectively, with 11 bases between them. The CDR3 DNA sequence: TGCGCCAGCAGCTTGGTGACAGTAAGTGATACGCAGTATTTT. Amino acids: CASSLVTVSDTQYF.

The J gene is TRBJ1-1, the V gene TRBV24-1, with 7 bases that match TRBD1. The CDR3 is 18 amino acids. Trimming cost V 0 bases and J 1 base; bases outside gene matches: 10. From germline, CDR1 is KGHDR and CDR2 SFDVKD. The CDR3 coding sequence is TGTGCCACCAGTGATTTGCACGACAGGGACCATAAGAACACTGAAGCTTTCTTT. The encoded protein is CATSDLHDRDHKNTEAFF.

The V gene is TRBV11-2, the J gene TRBJ1-5, with D tentatively TRBD1 (5 bases). The CDR3 has 14 amino acids. The germline gives CDR1 SGHAT, CDR2 FQNNGV. V gave up 1 base and J gave up 1 base, with 5 bases separating them. The CDR3 is CASSLGQSNQPQHF. In DNA form, the CDR3 reads TGTGCCAGCAGCTTAGGACAGAGCAATCAGCCCCAGCATTTT.

The chain has TRBV28 and TRBJ2-7, with 7 positions matching TRBD1. This CDR3 region has 14 residues. Germline V gene sequence: CDR1 MDHEN, CDR2 SYDVKM. Germline trimming cut 2 bases from V and 3 bases from J; bases unmatched to any gene: 4. The CDR3 sequence: CASSLGTVGYEQYF. CDR3 DNA: TGTGCCAGCAGTTTAGGGACAGTTGGCTACGAGCAGTACTTC.

The chain couples TRBV29-1 to TRBJ2-1; a possible D gene is TRBD2 (6 bases). CDR3 length equals 12 residues. Germline values: CDR1 SQVTM, CDR2 ANQGSEA. Trimming took off 5 bases at V and 7 bases at J, with 12 bases between the two ends. CDR3 sequence: CSVLRGGNEQFF. CDR3 DNA sequence: TGCAGCGTTTTACGAGGAGGGAATGAGCAGTTCTTC.

The chain carries TRBV19 and TRBJ1-5, with 9 bases fitting TRBD1. Germline-derived CDR1 and CDR2 are LNHDA and SQIVND (reference sequence). J lost 7 bases, V lost 3 bases, and 16 bases had no gene match. The CDR3 runs 18 residues. The chain's CDR3 is CASSISFFLGQGEQPQHF. DNA for the CDR3: TGTGCCAGTAGTATCTCCTTTTTTCTGGGACAGGGAGAACAGCCCCAGCATTTT.

The rearrangement joins TRBV28 to TRBJ1-3, with D uncertain. Germline V gene sequence: CDR1 MDHEN, CDR2 SYDVKM. With 2 bases removed from V and 2 bases from J, the gap between germline ends came to 13 bases. The CDR3 contains 16 residues. The DNA for the CDR3 is TGTGCCAGCAGTTTAACCCCGGAGATAGCTGGAAACACCATATATTTT. The encoded protein is CASSLTPEIAGNTIYF.

V gene TRBV5-6 combines with J gene TRBJ2-7; 8 nucleotides align to TRBD2. V gave up 7 bases and J gave up 5 bases; unmatched junction bases: 14. Looked up from germline, CDR1 is SGHDT and CDR2 is YYEEEE. The CDR3 sequence is 15 residues long. The CDR3 sequence: CASLTRRTSYDEQYF. The CDR3 DNA is TGTGCCAGCCTAACCCGAAGGACTAGCTACGACGAGCAGTACTTC.

A note on this clone: This sample also contains other DNA sequences that code for the same CDR3. For the CDR3, the DNA is TGTGCCAGCAGCGTAGGAGGACAGGGGGGCTACGAGCAGTACTTC. Its protein product is CASSVGGQGGYEQYF. This chain uses TRBV9 with TRBJ2-7, with TRBD1 matching 10 bases. The J segment lost 3 bases and the V segment lost 0 bases, leaving 3 bases of the junction unmatched. CDR1 and CDR2 (germline): SGDLS, YYNGEE. The CDR3 has 15 amino acids.

CDR3: CSVVSAGSTDTQYF. The CDR3 region has the DNA TGCAGCGTTGTTTCTGCGGGAAGCACAGATACGCAGTATTTT. V is TRBV29-1 and J is TRBJ2-3; tentatively, D is TRBD2 (6 bases). The germline V gene has CDR1 SQVTM and CDR2 ANQGSEA. Trimming left V 4 bases short and J 0 bases short, with 11 bases between. The length of the CDR3 is 14 residues.